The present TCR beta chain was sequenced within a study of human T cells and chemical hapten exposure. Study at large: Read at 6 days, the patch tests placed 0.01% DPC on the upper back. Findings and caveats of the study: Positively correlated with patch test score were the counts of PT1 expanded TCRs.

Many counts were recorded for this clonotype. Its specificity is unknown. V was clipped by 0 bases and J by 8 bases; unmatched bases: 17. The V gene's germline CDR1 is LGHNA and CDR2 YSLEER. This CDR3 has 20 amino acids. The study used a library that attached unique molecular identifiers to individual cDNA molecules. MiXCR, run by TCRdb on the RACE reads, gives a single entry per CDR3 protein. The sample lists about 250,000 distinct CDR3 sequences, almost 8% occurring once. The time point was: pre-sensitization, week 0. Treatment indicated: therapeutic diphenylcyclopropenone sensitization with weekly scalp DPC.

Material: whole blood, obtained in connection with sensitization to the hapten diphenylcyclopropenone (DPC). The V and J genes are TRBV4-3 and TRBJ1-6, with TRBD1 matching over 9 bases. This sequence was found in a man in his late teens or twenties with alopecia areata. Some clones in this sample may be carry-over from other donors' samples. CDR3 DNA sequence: TGCGCCAGCAGCCAAGATCGGTCAGCTACGGGACAGGGTCGTCATTCACCCCTCCACTTT. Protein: CASSQDRSATGQGRHSPLHF.